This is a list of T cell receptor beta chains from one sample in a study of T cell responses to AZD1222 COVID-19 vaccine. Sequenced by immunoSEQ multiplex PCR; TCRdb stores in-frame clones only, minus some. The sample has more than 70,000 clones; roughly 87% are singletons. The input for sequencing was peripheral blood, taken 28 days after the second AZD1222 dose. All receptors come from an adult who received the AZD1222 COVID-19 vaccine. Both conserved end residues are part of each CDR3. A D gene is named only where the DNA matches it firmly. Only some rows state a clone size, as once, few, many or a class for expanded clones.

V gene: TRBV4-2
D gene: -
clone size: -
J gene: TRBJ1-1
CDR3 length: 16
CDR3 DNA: TGTGCCAGCAGCCAAGATTGGGGGCGCGGGAACACTGAAGCTTTCTTT
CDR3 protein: CASSQDWGRGNTEAFF

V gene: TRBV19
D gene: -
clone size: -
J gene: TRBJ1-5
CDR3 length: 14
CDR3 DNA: TGTGCCAGTAGTCTGAGGACAGCAAATCAGCCCCAGCATTTT
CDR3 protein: CASSLRTANQPQHF

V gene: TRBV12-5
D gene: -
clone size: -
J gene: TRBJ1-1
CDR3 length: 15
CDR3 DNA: TGTGCTAGTGGTTTAGGGGCCGGGAGGGAAACTGAAGCTTTCTTT
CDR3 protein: CASGLGAGRETEAFF

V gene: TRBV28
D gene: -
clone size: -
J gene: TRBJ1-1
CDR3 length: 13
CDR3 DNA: TGTGCCAGCAGTCAGAAGCTTGCCACTGAAGCTTTCTTT
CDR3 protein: CASSQKLATEAFF

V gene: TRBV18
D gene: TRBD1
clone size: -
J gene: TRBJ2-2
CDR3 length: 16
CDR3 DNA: TGTGCCAGCTCAGCAGACAGGGGAGCGAACACCGGGGAGCTGTTTTTT
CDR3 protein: CASSADRGANTGELFF

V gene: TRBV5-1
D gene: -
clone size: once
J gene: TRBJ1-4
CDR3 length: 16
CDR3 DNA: TGCGCCAGCAGCTTGGAGGCCTTTGCAACTAATGAAAAACTGTTTTTT
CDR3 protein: CASSLEAFATNEKLFF

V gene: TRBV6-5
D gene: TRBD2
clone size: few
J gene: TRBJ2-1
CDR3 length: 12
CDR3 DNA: TGTGCCAGCAGTATAGCGGGTCCGGAGCAGTTCTTC
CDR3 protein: CASSIAGPEQFF

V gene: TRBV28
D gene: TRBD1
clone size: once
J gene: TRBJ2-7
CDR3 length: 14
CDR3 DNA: TGTGCCAGCAGTTTAGGGACAGGGACGTACGAGCAGTACTTC
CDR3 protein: CASSLGTGTYEQYF

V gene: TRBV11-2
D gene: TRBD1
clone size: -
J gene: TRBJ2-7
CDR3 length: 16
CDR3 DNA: TGTGCCAGCAGCTTAGGTCCGGGACAGGGAAACTACGAGCAGTACTTC
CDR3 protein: CASSLGPGQGNYEQYF

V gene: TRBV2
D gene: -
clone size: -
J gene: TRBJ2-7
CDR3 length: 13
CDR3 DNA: TGTGCCAGCAACGGGGATGGCGGGACAGAACAGTACTTC
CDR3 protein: CASNGDGGTEQYF

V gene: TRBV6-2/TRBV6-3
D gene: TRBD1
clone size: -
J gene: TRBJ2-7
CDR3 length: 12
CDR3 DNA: TGTGCCAGCAGTGGGGACAGCTACGAGCAGTACTTC
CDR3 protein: CASSGDSYEQYF

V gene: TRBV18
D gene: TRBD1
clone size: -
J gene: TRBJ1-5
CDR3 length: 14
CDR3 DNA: TGTGCCAGCTCACAGGGGGCCGGGTATCAGCCCCAGCATTTT
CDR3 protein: CASSQGAGYQPQHF

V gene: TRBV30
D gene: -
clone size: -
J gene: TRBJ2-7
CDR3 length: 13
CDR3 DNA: TGTGGTTGTGTCGGTCTCGCGCCCTACGAGCAGTACTTC
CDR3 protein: CGCVGLAPYEQYF

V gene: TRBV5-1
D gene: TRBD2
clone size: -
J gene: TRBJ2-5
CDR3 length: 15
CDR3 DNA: TGCGCCAGCAGCATCGGCGGGAGGACCCAAGAGACCCAGTACTTC
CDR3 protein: CASSIGGRTQETQYF

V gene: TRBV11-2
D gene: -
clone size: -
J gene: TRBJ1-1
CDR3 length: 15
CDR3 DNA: TGTGCCAGCAGCCTGGGGGGGGTGGCTGGAACTGAAGCTTTCTTT
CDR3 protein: CASSLGGVAGTEAFF

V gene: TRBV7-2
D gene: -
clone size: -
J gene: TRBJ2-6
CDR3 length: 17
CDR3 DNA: TGTGCCAGCAGCTTAGGCGCGGCCCCGAATGGGGCCAACGTCCTGACTTTC
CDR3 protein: CASSLGAAPNGANVLTF

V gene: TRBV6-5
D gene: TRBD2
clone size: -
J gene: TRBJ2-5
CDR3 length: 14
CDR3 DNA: TGTGCCAGCAGTTATGGGACTACCGCTGGGACCCAGTACTTC
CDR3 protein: CASSYGTTAGTQYF

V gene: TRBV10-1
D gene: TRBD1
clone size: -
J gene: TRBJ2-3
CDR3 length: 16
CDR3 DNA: TGCGCCAGCAGTGAGTCGGGGACAGCTTCCACAGATACGCAGTATTTT
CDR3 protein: CASSESGTASTDTQYF

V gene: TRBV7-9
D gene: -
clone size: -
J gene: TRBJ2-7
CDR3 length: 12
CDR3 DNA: TGTGCCAGCAGCTTAGCTAGCGGCGAGCAGTACTTC
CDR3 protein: CASSLASGEQYF

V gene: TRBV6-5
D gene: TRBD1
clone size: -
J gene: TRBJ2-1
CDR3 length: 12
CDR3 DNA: TGTGCCAGCAGCGGACAGGGCCATGAGCAGTTCTTC
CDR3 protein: CASSGQGHEQFF

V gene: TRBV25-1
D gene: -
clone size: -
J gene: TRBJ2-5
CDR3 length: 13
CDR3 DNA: TGTGCCAGCAGTGAGTCCGGTACTGAGACCCAGTACTTC
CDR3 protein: CASSESGTETQYF

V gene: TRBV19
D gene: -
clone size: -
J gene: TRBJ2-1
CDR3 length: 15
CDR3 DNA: TGTGCCAGTAGTATAGCCGGGAGCTCCTACAATGAGCAGTTCTTC
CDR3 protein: CASSIAGSSYNEQFF

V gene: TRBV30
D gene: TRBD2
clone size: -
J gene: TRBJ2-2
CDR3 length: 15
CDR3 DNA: TGTGCCTGGAGGACTAGCGGGAGGGAGGTCGGGGAGCTGTTTTTT
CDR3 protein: CAWRTSGREVGELFF

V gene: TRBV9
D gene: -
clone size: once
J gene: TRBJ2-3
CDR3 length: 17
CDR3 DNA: TGTGCCAGCAGCGGTCTCCCCGCGGGCTGGGGCACAGATACGCAGTATTTT
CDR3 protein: CASSGLPAGWGTDTQYF

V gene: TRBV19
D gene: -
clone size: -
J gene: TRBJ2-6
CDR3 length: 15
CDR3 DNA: TGTGCCAGTAGTAGTTGGGGTGCTGGGGCCAACGTCCTGACTTTC
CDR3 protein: CASSSWGAGANVLTF

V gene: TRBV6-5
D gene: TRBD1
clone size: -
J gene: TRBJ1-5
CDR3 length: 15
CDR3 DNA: TGTGCCAGCAGAAGAGACAGGGGTGGCAATCAGCCCCAGCATTTT
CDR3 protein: CASRRDRGGNQPQHF

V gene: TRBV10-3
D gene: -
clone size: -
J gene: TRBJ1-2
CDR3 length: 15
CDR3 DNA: TGTGCCATCAGTGAGTCTGGGGTACGCGACTATGGCTACACCTTC
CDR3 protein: CAISESGVRDYGYTF

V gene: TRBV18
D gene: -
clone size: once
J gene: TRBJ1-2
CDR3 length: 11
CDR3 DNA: TGTGCCAGCTCAGGACGTAGGGGCTACACCTTC
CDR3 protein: CASSGRRGYTF

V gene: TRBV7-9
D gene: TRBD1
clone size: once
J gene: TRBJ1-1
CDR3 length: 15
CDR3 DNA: TGTGCCAGCACTTCTCAGGGACAGGGAAGGACTGAAGCTTTCTTT
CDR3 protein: CASTSQGQGRTEAFF

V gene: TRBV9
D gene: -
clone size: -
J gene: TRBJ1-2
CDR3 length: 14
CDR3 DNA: TGTGCCAGCAGCGTAGTTAGCAATAACTATGGCTACACCTTC
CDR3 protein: CASSVVSNNYGYTF

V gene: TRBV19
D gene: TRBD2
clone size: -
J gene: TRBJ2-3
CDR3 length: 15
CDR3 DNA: TGTGCCAGTAGCCCCCTAGCGGGCAGCACAGATACGCAGTATTTT
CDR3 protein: CASSPLAGSTDTQYF

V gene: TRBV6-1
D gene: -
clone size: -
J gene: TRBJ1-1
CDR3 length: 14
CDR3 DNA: TGTGCCAGCAGTGACAGGGCCCCGGACACTGAAGCTTTCTTT
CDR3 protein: CASSDRAPDTEAFF

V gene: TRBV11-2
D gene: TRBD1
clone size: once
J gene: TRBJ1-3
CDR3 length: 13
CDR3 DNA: TGTGCCAGCAGCTATAGACAGGGGAACACCATATATTTT
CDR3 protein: CASSYRQGNTIYF

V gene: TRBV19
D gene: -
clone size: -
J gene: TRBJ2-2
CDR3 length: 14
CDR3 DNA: TGTGCCAGTAGTATAAAACAGGGCAGCAGGGAGCTGTTTTTT
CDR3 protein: CASSIKQGSRELFF

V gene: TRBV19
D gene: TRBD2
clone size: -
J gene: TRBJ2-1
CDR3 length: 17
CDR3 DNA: TGTGCCAGTACGACTAGCGGGAGTCCCCTGGGGTACAATGAGCAGTTCTTC
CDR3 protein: CASTTSGSPLGYNEQFF

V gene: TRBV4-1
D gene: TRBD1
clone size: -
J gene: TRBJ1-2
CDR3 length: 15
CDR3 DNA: TGCGCCAGCAGCCTAGGGGTGACAGGGAGTCGCGGCTACACCTTC
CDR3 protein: CASSLGVTGSRGYTF

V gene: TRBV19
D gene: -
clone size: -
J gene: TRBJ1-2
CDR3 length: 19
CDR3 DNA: TGTGCCAGTAGTATGCGGGCTTGGACGGATTCCCCCTCTAACTATGGCTACACCTTC
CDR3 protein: CASSMRAWTDSPSNYGYTF

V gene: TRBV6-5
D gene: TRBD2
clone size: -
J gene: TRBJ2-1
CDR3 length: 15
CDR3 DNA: TGTGCCAGCAAGGAGGGAACTAGCGGGTACAATGAGCAGTTCTTC
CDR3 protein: CASKEGTSGYNEQFF

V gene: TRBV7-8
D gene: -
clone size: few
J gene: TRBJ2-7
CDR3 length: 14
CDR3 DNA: TGTGCCAGCAGCGCCACGGACAACTCCTACGAGCAGTACTTC
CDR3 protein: CASSATDNSYEQYF

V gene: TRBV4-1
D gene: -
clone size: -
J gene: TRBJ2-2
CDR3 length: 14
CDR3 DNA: TGCGCCAGCGGTGACCCCGCGAACACCGGGGAGCTGTTTTTT
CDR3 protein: CASGDPANTGELFF

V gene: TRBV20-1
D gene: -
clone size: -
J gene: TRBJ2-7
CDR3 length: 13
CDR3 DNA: TGCAGTGCTAGTGGCGACAGTTCATACGAGCAGTACTTC
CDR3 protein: CSASGDSSYEQYF

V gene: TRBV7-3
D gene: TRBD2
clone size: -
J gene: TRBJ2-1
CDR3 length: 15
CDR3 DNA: TGTGCCAGCAGCCGAACTAGCGGGAGTGTCAATGAGCAGTTCTTC
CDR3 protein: CASSRTSGSVNEQFF

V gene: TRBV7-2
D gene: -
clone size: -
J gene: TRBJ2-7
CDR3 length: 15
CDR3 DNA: TGTGCCAGCAGCGCAACCACGGGATTTTCCTACGAGCAGTACTTC
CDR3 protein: CASSATTGFSYEQYF

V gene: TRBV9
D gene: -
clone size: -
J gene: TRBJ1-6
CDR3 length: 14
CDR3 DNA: TGTGCCAGCAGCGCCCTAGATGACTTTTCACCCCTCCACTTT
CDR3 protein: CASSALDDFSPLHF

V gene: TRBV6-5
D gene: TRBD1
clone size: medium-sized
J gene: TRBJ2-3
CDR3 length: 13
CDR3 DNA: TGTGCCAGCAGTTACACGGGACAGGATACGCAGTATTTT
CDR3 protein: CASSYTGQDTQYF

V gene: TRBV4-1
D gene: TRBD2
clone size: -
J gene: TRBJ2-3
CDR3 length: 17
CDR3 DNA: TGCGCCAGCAGCCAAGGGGGAATAGCGGGAGGGAGAGATACGCAGTATTTT
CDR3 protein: CASSQGGIAGGRDTQYF

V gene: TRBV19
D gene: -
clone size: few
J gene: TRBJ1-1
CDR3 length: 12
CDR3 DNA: TGTGCCAGTAGCCCTACAGGCACTGAAGCTTTCTTT
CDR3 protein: CASSPTGTEAFF

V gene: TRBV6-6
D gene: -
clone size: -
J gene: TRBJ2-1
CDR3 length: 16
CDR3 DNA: TGTGCCAGCAGCGTTAGCGCCGACGGGCCCTACAATGAGCAGTTCTTC
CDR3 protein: CASSVSADGPYNEQFF

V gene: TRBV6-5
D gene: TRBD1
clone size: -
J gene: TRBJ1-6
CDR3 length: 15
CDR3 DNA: TGTGCCAGCAGGACAGGGGTTTTCTTGAATTCACCCCTCCACTTT
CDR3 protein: CASRTGVFLNSPLHF

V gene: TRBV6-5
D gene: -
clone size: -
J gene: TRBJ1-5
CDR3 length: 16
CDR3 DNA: TGTGCCAGCAGTTTAAACAGGAGAAATAGCAATCAGCCCCAGCATTTT
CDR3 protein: CASSLNRRNSNQPQHF

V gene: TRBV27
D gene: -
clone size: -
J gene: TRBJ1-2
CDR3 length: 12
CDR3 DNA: TGTGCCAGCAGTCCAGGGAACTATGGCTACACCTTC
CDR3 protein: CASSPGNYGYTF

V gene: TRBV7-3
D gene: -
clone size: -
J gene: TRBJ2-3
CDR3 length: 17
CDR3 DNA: TGTGCCAGCAGCCTACAGGGGAGCGGGGTTGGGGCAGATACGCAGTATTTT
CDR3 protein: CASSLQGSGVGADTQYF

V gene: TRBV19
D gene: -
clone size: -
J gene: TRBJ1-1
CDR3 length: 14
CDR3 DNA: TGTGCCAGTAGTCCCGTCGGAGGGTTCACTGAAGCTTTCTTT
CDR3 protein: CASSPVGGFTEAFF

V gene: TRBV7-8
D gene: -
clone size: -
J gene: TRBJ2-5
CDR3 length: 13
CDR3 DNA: TGTGCCAGCAGAAAGGGCCTTGAAGAGACCCAGTACTTC
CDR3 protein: CASRKGLEETQYF

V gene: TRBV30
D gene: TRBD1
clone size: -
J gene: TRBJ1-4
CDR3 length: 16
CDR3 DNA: TGTGCCTGGAGTGGGTTACTCCGGGACAGCTCAGAAAAACTGTTTTTT
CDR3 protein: CAWSGLLRDSSEKLFF

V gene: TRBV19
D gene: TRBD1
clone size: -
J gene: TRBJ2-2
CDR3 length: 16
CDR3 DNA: TGTGCCAGTAGTGGGGGCGGGACAGGCTTCACCGGGGAGCTGTTTTTT
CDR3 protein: CASSGGGTGFTGELFF

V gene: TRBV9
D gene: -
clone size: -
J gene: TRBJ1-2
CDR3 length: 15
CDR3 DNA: TGTGCCAGCAGCGTAGAATCCGGGGGCGCTACTGGCTACACCTTC
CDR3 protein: CASSVESGGATGYTF

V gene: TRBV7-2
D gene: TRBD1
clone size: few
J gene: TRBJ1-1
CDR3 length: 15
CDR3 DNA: TGTGCCAGCAGCCCAAGACAGGGGAGGAACACTGAAGCTTTCTTT
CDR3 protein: CASSPRQGRNTEAFF